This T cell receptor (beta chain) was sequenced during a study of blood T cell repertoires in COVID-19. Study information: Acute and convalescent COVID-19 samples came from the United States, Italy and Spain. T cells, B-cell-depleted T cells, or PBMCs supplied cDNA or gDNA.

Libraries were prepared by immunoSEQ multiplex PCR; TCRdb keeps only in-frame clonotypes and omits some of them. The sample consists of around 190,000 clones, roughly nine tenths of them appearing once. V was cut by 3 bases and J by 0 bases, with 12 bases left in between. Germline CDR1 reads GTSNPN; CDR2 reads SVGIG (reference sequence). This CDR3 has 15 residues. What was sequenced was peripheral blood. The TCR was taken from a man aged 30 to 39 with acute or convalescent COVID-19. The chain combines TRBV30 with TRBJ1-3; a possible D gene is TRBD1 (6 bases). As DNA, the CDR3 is TGTGCCTGGAGATGGGGGCAAATCTCTGGAAACACCATATATTTT. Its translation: CAWRWGQISGNTIYF.